This TCR beta chain derives from a study of regulatory T cells in long-lasting Graves disease. This clonotype was observed a handful of times. The time point is: newly diagnosed GD, antithyroid drugs for less than 3 months. Researchers made the TCR library from RNA that was extracted from PBMCs. iRepertoire HTBI primers and Arm-PCR of CDR3 regions built TCR beta libraries. TCRdb passed the multiplex PCR reads through MiXCR, listing each CDR3 protein once. Among a few hundred thousand distinct CDR3 sequences listed, 10% to 15% were seen once. The V end lost 6 bases, the J end lost 4 bases, and 23 bases lay between the germline ends. The germline CDR1 and CDR2 sequences are MNHEY and SMNVEV (reference sequence). The CDR3 extends over 17 amino acids. The same sample was also studied in work on T cells in Graves' hyperthyroidism and ophthalmopathy.

This specimen consisted of peripheral blood mononuclear cells (PBMCs), obtained at new diagnosis, from a patient treated with antithyroid drugs. This receptor was identified in a woman aged 18 to 35 with Graves disease. The chain combines TRBV27 with TRBJ2-3; D is unclear. This CDR3 reads CASSYLLSQLTPDTQYF. The CDR3 nucleotides read TGTGCCAGCAGCTATCTTCTGAGCCAACTCACCCCAGATACGCAGTATTTT.